The clone carrying this TCR beta chain has only a few counts. The antigen is unknown. The CDR3 sequence is 14 residues long. V lost 6 bases, J lost 3 bases, and 15 bases lay in between. CDR1 is MNHEY, CDR2 SMNVEV, per germline (reference sequence). Together with a sample-barcoded 5' primer, a J-beta primer mix was included in a second PCR lasting roughly 6 to 12 cycles. TCRdb re-called the 5' RACE reads with MiXCR, one entry per CDR3 protein. Seen here are about 930,000 distinct CDR3 sequences, roughly 28% observed once, and the top ten hold about a tenth. This sample is drawn from a study of blood T cells in healthy people across ages. Study details: Per two T cells, about one barcoded beta molecule was captured through template switching. Findings of the study overall: PBMCs that were unsorted prevented a conclusive naive versus antigen-experienced comparison. With donor CMV status unknown, expanded clonotype changes were possibly confounded.

A further study also used this sample, focusing on T cells of mothers and their children. That work adds: For unrelated pairs as for related ones, thymic selection shapes TCR recombination output similarly.

The source is a woman aged 40 to 50 in good health. Sequencing used blood. This chain joins TRBV27 and TRBJ2-7; a weak D match, TRBD2 (5 bases). This CDR3 is CASRKLYGDYEQYF. In DNA, the CDR3 is TGTGCCAGCAGGAAGCTTTACGGGGACTACGAGCAGTACTTC.